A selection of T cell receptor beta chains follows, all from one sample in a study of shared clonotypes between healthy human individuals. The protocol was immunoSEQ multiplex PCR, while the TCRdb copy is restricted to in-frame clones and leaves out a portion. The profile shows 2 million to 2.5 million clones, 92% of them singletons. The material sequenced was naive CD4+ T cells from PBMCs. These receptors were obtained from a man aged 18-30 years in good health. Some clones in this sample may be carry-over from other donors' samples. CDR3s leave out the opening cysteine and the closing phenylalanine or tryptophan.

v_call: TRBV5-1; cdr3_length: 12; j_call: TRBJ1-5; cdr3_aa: ASSPQGTNQPQH
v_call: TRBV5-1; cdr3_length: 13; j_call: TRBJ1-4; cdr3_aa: ASSLTGVTNEKLF
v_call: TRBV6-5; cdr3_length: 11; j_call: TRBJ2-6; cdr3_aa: ASRLRGANVLT
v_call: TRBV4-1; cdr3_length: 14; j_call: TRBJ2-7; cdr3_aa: ASSRVTGTGWPEQY
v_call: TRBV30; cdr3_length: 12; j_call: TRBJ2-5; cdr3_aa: AWAPPGTRETQY
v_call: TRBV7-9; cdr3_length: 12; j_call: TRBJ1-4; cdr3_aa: ASSPRLTNEKLF
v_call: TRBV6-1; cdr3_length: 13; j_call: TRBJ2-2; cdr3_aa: ASSPLAGRTGELF
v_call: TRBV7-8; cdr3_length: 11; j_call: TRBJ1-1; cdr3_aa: ASSLRTGAQAF
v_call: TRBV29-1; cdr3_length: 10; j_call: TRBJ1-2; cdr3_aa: SVRQIDYGYT
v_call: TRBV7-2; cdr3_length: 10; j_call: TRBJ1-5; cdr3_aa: ASSRPDSIQH
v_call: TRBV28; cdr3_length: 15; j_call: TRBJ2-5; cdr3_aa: ASSLWFGKMYQETQY
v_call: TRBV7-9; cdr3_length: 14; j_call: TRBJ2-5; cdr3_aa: ASSTGRDRASSTQY
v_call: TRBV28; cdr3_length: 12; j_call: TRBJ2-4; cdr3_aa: ASSRVGAKNIQY
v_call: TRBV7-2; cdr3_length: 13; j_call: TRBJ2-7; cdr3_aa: ASRTLSGSSYEQY
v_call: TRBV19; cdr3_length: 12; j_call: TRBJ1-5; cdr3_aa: ASSMEGGNQPQH
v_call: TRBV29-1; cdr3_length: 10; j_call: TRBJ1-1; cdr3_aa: SASGGDTEAF
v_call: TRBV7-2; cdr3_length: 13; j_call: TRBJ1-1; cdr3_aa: ASSQSRAALKEAF
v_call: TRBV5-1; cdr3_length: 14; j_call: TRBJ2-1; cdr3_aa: ASRELAGPPYNEQF
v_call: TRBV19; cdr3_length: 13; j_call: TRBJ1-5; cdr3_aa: ASTPGRRGNQPQH
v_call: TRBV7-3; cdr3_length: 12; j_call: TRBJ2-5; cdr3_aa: ASSLGGPRETQY
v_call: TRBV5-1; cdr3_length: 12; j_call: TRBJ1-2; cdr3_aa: ASSLVAGQGGYT
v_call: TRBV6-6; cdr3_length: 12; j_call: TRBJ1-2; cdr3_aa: ASRPPGHLNGYT
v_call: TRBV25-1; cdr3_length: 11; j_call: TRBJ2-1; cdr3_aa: ASSVDLPREQF
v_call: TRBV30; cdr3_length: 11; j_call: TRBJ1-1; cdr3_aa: AWTNKAFLKAS
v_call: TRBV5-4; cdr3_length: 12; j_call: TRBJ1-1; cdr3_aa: ASSRMGTVSEAF
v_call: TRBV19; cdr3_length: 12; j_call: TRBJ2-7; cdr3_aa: ASSIQAVSYEQY
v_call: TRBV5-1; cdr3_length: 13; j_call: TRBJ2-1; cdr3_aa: ASSSLGSGYNEQF
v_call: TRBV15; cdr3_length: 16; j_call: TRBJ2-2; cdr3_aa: ATSGRRWGVSGTGELF
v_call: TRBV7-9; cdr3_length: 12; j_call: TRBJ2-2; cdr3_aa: ASSSRTSGGELF
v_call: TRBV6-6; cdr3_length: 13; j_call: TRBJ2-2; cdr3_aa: ASSYVRGKTGELF
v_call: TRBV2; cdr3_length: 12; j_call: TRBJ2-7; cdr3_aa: ASKKGQEIYEQY
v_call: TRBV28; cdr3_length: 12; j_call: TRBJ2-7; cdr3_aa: ASKYSGRASEQY
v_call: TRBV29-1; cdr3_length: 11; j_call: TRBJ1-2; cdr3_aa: SVGETGLYGYT